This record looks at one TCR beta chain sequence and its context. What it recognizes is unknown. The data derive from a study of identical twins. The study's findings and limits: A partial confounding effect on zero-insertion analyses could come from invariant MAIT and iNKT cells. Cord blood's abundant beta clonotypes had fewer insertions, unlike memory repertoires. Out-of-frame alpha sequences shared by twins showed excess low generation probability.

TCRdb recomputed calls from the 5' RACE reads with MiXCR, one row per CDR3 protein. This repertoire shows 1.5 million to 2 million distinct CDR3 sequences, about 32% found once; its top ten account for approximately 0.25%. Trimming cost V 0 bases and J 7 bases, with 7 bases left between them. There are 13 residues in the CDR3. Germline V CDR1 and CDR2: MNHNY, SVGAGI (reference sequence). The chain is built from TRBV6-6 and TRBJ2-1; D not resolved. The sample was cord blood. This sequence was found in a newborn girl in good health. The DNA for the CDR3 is TGTGCCAGCAGTTACTCGAGTACGAATGAGCAGTTCTTC. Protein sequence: CASSYSSTNEQFF.